Below are 4 T cell receptor beta chains sequenced from a single sample in a study of blood T cell repertoires in COVID-19. TCRdb's table, derived via immunoSEQ multiplex PCR, lists solely in-frame clones and lacks some. The sample lists about 47,000 clones, roughly 82% seen once, with 23% in the top ten. Sample: peripheral blood. The receptor set was obtained from an older woman with acute or convalescent COVID-19.

This chain connects TRBV6-5 to TRBJ2-7; D may be TRBD2 (6 bases). The length of the CDR3 is 12 residues. The germline V gene has CDR1 MNHEY and CDR2 SVGAGI. The V and J ends lost 6 bases and 7 bases respectively, with 13 bases between them. The CDR3 DNA reads TGTGCCAGCAGGAAAGCCGCGGGGGAGCAGTACTTC. Translating gives CASRKAAGEQYF.

The chain is built from TRBV6-1 and TRBJ1-2, with D tentatively TRBD1 (5 bases). This CDR3 is built from 13 residues. Per germline, CDR1 MNHNS and CDR2 SASEGT. Trimming stripped 3 bases from V and 7 bases from J, with 12 bases between. The CDR3 sequence is CASSEWGVAGYTF. Here the CDR3 DNA reads TGTGCCAGCAGTGAGTGGGGCGTCGCTGGCTACACCTTC.

The genes are TRBV9 and TRBJ1-6; no firm D call. V lost 0 bases to trimming and J lost 14 bases, with 12 bases between them. The CDR3 runs to 13 residues. Germline values: CDR1 SGDLS, CDR2 YYNGEE. Written as DNA, the CDR3 is TGTGCCAGCAGCGTAGGAACGAAGGAGTCCCTCCACTTT. This encodes CASSVGTKESLHF.

The rearrangement uses TRBV14 and TRBJ2-2, with a weak D call TRBD1 (5 bases). V was trimmed by 2 bases and J by 3 bases, leaving 10 bases between them. Germline lookup yields CDR1 SGHDN and CDR2 FVKESK. The CDR3 spans 15 residues. This CDR3 is CASSQKGWDTGELFF. For the CDR3, the DNA is TGTGCCAGCAGCCAAAAGGGGTGGGACACCGGGGAGCTGTTTTTT.